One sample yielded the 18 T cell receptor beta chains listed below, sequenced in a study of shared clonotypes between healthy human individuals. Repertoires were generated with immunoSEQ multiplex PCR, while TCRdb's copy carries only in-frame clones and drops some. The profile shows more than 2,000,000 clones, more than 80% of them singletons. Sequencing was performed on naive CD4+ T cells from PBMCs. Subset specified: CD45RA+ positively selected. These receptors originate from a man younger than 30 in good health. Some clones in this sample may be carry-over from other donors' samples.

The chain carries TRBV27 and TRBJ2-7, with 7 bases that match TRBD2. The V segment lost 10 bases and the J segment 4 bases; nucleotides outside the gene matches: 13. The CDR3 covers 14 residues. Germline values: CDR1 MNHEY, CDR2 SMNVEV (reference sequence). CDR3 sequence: CATKGASGLYEQYF. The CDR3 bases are TGTGCCACCAAAGGGGCTAGCGGCCTTTACGAGCAGTACTTC.

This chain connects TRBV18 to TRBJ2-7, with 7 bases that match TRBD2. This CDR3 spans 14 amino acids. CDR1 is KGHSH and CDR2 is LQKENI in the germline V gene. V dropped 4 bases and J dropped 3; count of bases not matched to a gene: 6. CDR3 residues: CASSLAGAVYEQYF. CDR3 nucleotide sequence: TGTGCCAGCTCACTTGCGGGAGCCGTCTACGAGCAGTACTTC.

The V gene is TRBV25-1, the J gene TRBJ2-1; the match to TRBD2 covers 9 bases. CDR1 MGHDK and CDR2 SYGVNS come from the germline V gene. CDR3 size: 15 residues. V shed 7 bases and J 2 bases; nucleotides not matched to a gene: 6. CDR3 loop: CASMTSGSTYNEQFF. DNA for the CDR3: TGTGCCAGCATGACTAGCGGAAGTACCTACAATGAGCAGTTCTTC.

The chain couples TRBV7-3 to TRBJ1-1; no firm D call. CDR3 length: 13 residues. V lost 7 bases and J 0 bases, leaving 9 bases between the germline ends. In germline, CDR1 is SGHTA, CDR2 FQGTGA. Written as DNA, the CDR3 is TGTGCCAGCAAGTTAACTTTGAACACTGAAGCTTTCTTT. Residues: CASKLTLNTEAFF.

The CDR3 loop reads CASRRAGGLNTEAFF. CDR3 nucleotide sequence: TGCGCCAGCAGGAGAGCAGGGGGTTTGAACACTGAAGCTTTCTTT. The rearrangement joins TRBV4-3 to TRBJ1-1; the match to TRBD1 covers 7 bases. Germline V gene lookup returns CDR1 LGHNA and CDR2 YSLEER. Trimming took 6 bases from V and 0 from J; bases not matched to a gene: 7. The CDR3 loop spans 15 amino acids.

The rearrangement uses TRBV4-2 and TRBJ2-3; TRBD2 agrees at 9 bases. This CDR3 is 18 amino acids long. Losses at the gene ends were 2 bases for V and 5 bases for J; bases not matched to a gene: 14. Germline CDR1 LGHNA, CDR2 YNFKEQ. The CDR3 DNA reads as TGTGCCAGCAGCCAATCCCGTGGGGGCGGGAGGGATGGAGATACGCAGTATTTT. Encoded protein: CASSQSRGGGRDGDTQYF.

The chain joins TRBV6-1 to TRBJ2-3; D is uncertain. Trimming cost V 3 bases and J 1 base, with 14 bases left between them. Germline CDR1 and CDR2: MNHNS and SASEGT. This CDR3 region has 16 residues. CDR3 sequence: CASSDFIYQGTDTQYF. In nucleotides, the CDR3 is TGTGCCAGCAGTGATTTCATATACCAGGGCACAGATACGCAGTATTTT.

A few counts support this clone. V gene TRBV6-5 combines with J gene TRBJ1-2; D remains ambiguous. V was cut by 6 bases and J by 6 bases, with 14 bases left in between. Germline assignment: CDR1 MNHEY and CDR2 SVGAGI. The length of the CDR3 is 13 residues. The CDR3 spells CASSLRLGNGYTF. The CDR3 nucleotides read TGTGCCAGCAGCCTCCGGCTAGGGAATGGCTACACCTTC.

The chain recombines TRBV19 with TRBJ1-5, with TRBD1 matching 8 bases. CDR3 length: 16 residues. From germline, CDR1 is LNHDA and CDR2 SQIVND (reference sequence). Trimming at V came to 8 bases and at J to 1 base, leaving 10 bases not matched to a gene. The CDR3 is CASHDPRTGSNQPQHF. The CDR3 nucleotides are TGTGCCAGTCATGACCCCCGGACAGGGAGCAATCAGCCCCAGCATTTT.

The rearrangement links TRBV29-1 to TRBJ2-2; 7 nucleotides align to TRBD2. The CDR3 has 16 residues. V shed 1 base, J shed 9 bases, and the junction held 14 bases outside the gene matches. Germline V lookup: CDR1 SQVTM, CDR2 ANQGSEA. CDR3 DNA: TGCAGCGTTGAAGGATCGGCAGCGGGGCGGTCTCGGGAGCTGTTTTTT. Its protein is CSVEGSAAGRSRELFF.

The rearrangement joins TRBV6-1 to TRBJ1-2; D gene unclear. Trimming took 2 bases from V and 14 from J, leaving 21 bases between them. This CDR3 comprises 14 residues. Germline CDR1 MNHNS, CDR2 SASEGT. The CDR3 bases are TGTGCCAGCAGTGAAAGCCGAGACACTCCCGCGGTTACCTTC. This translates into CASSESRDTPAVTF.

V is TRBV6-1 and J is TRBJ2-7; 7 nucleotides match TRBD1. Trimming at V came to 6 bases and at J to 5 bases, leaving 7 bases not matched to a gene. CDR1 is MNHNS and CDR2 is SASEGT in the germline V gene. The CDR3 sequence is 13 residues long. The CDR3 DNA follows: TGTGCCAGCAGGAGGGACAGCCTCGACGAGCAGTACTTC. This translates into CASRRDSLDEQYF.

The DNA of the CDR3 is TGTGCCAGCAGTCAGGACAGGTATGAGACTGAAGCTTTCTTT. Protein sequence: CASSQDRYETEAFF. The V gene is TRBV7-9, the J gene TRBJ1-1, with 7 bases lining up with TRBD1. J lost 5 bases, V lost 6 bases, and 9 bases had no gene match. This CDR3 has 14 residues. Per germline, CDR1 SEHNR and CDR2 FQNEAQ (reference sequence).

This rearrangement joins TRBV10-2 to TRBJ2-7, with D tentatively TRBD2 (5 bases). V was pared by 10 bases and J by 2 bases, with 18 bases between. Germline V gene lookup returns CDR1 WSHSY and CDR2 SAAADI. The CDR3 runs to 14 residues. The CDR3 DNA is TGCGCCACCACTCGGACGTCCGGGACCTACGAGCAGTACTTC. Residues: CATTRTSGTYEQYF.

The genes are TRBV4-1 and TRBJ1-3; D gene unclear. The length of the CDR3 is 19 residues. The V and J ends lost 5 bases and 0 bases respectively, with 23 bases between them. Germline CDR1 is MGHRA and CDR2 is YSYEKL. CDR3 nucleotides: TGCGCCAGCAGCTCTTACAGACAAACTTTAACAAACTCTGGAAACACCATATATTTT. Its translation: CASSSYRQTLTNSGNTIYF.

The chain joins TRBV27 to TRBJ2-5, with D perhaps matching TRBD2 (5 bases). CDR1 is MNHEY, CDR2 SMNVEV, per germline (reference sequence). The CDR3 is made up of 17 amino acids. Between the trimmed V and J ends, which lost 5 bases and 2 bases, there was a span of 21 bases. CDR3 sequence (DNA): TGTGCCAGCAGTCCGCGGGCCCTACTACCCGCGCAAGAGACCCAGTACTTC. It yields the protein CASSPRALLPAQETQYF.

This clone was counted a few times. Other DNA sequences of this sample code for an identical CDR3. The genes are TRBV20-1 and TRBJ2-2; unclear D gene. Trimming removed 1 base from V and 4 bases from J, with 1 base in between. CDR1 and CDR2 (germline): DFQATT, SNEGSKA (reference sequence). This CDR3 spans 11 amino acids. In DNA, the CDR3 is TGCAGTGCTAGAGCCACCGGGGAGCTGTTTTTT. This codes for CSARATGELFF.

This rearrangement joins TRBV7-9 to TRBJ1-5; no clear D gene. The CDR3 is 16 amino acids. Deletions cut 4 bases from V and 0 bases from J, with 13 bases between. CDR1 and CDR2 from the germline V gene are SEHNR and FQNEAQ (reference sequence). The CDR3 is CASSSGYSNSNQPQHF. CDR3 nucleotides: TGTGCCAGCAGCTCTGGATATTCCAATAGCAATCAGCCCCAGCATTTT. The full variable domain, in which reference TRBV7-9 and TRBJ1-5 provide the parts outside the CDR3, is DTGVSQNPRHKITKRGQNVTFRCDPISEHNRLYWYRQTLGQGPEFLTYFQNEAQLEKSRLLSDRFSAERPKGSFSTLEIQRTEQGDSAMYLCASSSGYSNSNQPQHFGDGTRLSIL.